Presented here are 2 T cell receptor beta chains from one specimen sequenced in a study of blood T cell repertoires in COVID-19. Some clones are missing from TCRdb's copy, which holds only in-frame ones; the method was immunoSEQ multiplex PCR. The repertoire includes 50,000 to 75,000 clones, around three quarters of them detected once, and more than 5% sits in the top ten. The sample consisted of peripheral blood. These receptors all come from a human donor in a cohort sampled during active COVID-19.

The CDR3 protein is CASSSGQGYGYTF. DNA of the CDR3: TGTGCCAGCAGCTCGGGACAGGGGTATGGCTACACCTTC. V gene TRBV7-8 combines with J gene TRBJ1-2, with 10 bases fitting TRBD1. Per the germline V gene, CDR1 is SGHVS and CDR2 is FQNEAQ. J lost 5 bases, V lost 4 bases, and 1 base had no gene match. CDR3 size: 13 residues. Together with reference TRBV7-8 and TRBJ1-2, the CDR3 gives the full variable domain: GAGVSQSPRYKVAKRGQDVALRCDPISGHVSLFWYQQALGQGPEFLTYFQNEAQLDKSGLPSDRFFAERPEGSVSTLKIQRTQQEDSAVYLCASSSGQGYGYTFGSGTRLTVV.

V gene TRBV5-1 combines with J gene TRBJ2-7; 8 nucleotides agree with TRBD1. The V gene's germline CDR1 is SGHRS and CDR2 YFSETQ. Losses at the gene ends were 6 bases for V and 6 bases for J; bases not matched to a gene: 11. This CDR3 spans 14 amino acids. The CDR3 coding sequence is TGCGCCAGCACCGGGACAGGCTCTTCCCTCGAGCAGTACTTC. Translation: CASTGTGSSLEQYF.